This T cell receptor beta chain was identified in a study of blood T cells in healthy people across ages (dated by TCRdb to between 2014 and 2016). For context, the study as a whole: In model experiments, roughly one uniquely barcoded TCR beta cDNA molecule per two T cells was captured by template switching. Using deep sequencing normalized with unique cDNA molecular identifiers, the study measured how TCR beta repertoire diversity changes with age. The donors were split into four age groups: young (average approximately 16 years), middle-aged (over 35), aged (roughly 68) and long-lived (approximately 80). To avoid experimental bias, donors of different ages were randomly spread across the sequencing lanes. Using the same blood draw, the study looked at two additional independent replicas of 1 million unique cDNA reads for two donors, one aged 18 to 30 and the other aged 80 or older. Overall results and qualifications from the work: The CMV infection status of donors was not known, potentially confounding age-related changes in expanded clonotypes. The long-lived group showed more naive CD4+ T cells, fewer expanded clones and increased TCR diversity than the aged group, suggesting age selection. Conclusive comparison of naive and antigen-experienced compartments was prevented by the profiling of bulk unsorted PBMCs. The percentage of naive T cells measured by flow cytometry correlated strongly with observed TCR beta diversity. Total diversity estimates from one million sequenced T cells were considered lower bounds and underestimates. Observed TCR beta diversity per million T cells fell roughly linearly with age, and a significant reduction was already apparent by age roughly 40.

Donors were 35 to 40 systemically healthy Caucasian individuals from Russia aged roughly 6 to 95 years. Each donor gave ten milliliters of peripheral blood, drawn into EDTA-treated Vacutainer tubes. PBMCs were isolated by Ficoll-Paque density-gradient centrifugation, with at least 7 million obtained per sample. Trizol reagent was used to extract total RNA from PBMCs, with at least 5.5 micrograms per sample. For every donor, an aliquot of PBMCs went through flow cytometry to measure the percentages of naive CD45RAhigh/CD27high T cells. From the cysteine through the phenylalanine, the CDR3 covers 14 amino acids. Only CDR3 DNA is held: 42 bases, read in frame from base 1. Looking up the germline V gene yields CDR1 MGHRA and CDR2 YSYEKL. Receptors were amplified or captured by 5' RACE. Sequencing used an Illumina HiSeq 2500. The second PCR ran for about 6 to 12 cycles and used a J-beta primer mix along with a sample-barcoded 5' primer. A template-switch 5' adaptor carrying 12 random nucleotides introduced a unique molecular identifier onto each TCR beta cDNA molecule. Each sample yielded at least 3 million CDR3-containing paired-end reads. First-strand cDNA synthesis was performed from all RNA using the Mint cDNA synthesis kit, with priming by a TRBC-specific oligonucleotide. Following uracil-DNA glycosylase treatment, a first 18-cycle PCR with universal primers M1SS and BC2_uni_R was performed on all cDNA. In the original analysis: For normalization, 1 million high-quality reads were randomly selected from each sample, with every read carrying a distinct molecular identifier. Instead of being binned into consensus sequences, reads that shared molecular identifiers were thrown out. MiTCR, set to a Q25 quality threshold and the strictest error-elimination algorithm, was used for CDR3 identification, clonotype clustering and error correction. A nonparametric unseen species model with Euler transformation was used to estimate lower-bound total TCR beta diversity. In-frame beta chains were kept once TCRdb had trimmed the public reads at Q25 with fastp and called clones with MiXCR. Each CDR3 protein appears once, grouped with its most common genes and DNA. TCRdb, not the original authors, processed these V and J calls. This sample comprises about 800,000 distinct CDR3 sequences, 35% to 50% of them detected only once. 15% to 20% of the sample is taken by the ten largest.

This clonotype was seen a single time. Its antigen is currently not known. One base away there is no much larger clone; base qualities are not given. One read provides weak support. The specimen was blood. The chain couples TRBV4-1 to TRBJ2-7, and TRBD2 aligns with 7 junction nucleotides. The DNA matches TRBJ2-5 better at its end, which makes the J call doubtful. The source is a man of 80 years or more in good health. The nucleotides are TGCGCCAGCAGCAGCGGGGTTCTCTCAGAGACCCAGTACTTC. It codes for CASSSGVLSETQYF.